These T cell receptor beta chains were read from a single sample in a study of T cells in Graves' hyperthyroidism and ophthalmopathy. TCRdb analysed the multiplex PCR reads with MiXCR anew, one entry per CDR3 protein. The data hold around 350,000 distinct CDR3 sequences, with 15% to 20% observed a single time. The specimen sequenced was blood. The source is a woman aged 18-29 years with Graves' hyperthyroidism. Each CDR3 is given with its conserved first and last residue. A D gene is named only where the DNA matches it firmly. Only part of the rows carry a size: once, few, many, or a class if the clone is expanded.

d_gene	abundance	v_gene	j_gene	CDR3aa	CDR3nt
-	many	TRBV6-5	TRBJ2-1	CASSYYAGEGQFF	TGTGCCAGCAGTTACTACGCTGGGGAAGGGCAGTTCTTC
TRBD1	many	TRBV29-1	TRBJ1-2	CSELTGKGYTF	TGCAGCGAATTGACAGGGAAAGGCTACACCTTC
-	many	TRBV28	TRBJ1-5	CASSLMGGGQPQHF	TGTGCCAGCAGTCTAATGGGAGGCGGTCAGCCCCAGCATTTT
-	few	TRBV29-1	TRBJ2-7	CSPYWASYEQYF	TGCAGCCCATATTGGGCCTCCTACGAGCAGTACTTC
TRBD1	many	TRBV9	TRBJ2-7	CASSEGTVAYEQYF	TGTGCCAGCAGCGAGGGGACAGTCGCCTACGAGCAGTACTTC
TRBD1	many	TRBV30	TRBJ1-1	CAWSRDREGEAFF	TGTGCCTGGTCGCGGGACAGGGAGGGAGAAGCTTTCTTT
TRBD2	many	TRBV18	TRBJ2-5	CASSPRTSGGAGQVYF	TGTGCCAGCTCACCCAGGACTAGCGGGGGGGCCGGTCAAGTCTACTTC
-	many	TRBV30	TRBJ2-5	CAWSTETQYF	TGTGCCTGGAGTACCGAGACCCAGTACTTC
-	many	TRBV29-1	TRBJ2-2	CSVRGFTGELFF	TGCAGCGTGCGGGGTTTCACCGGGGAGCTGTTTTTT
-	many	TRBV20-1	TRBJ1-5	CSASRIRNQPQHF	TGCAGTGCTAGCAGGATACGCAATCAGCCCCAGCATTTT
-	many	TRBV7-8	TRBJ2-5	CASSLNRDTKGRTQYF	TGTGCCAGCAGCCTGAACCGGGACACTAAGGGGAGGACCCAGTACTTC
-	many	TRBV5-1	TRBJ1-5	CASSLEGGNQPQHF	TGTGCCAGCAGTTTGGAGGGGGGCAATCAGCCCCAGCATTTT
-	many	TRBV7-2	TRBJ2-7	CASSLAGSESYEQYF	TGTGCCAGCAGCTTAGCGGGCAGTGAATCCTACGAGCAGTACTTC
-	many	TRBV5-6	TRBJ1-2	CASSFSWGVLYGYTF	TGTGCCAGCAGCTTCTCCTGGGGGGTCCTCTATGGCTACACCTTC
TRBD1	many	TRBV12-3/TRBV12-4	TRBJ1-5	CASSLGQGGSQPQHF	TGTGCCAGCAGTCTCGGACAGGGCGGGAGTCAGCCCCAGCATTTT
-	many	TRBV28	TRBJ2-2	CASSLNAGTGELFF	TGTGCCAGCAGTTTAAATGCAGGCACCGGGGAGCTGTTTTTT
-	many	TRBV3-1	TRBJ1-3	CASSQEVGNTIYF	TGTGCCAGCAGCCAAGAGGTTGGAAACACCATATATTTT
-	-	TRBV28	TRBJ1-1	CASRQHDRRTEAFF	TGTGCCAGCAGACAACACGACAGAAGGACTGAAGCTTTCTTT
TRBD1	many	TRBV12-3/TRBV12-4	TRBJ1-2	CASSPRTGNGYTF	TGTGCCAGCAGTCCGAGGACAGGGAATGGCTACACCTTC
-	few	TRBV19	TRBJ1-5	CASSGSVNQPQHF	TGTGCCAGTTCAGGGAGTGTAAATCAGCCCCAGCATTTT
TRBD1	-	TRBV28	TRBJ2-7	CASSWGQGPREQYF	TGTGCCAGCAGCTGGGGACAGGGACCCCGCGAGCAGTACTTC
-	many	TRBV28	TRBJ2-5	CASRSGQETQYF	TGTGCCAGCAGGTCTGGGCAAGAGACCCAGTACTTC
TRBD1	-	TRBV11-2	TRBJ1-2	CASTTGTAALGGYTF	TGTGCCAGCACTACCGGGACAGCGGCGCTGGGTGGCTACACCTTC
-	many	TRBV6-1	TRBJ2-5	CASSEGGGSQETQYF	TGTGCCAGCAGTGAAGGAGGAGGGTCCCAAGAGACCCAGTACTTC
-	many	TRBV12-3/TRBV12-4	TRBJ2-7	CASSLDGGAYEQYF	TGTGCCAGCAGTTTAGATGGCGGGGCATACGAGCAGTACTTC
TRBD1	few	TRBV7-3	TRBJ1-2	CASSLRGGRGGYGYTF	TGTGCCAGCAGCTTAAGAGGGGGCAGGGGCGGGTATGGCTACACCTTC
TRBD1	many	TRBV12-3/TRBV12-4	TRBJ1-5	CASTRTGLNQPQHF	TGTGCCAGCACCCGGACAGGGCTCAATCAGCCCCAGCATTTT
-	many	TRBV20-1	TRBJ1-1	CSARLAGRKNTEAFF	TGCAGTGCTAGACTGGCAGGGCGAAAGAACACTGAAGCTTTCTTT
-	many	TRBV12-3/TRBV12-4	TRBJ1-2	CASSQGPLDYGYTF	TGTGCCAGCAGCCAAGGGCCACTTGACTATGGCTACACCTTC
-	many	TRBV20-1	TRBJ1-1	CSAVGRRTEAFF	TGCAGTGCTGTGGGGAGGAGGACTGAAGCTTTCTTT
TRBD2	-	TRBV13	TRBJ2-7	CASSPRVAGGYEQYF	TGTGCCAGCAGCCCCCGGGTAGCGGGAGGTTACGAGCAGTACTTC
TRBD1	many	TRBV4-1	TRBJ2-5	CASSQQGDGETQYF	TGCGCCAGCAGCCAACAGGGGGATGGAGAGACCCAGTACTTC
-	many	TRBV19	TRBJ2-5	CARIRQETQYF	TGTGCCCGGATCAGGCAAGAGACCCAGTACTTC
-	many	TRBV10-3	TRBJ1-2	CAISVGPTVNYGYTF	TGTGCCATCAGTGTGGGTCCGACAGTAAACTATGGCTACACCTTC
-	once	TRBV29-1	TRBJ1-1	CSVYQRSEAFF	TGCAGCGTATATCAGAGGTCTGAAGCTTTCTTT
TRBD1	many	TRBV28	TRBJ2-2	CASRLPPGQGSGELFF	TGTGCCAGCAGATTACCCCCGGGACAGGGGTCGGGGGAGCTGTTTTTT
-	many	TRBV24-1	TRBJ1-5	CATSDNRDGQSTQHF	TGTGCCACCAGTGACAACCGGGACGGCCAGTCAACCCAGCATTTT
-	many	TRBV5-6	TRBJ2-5	CASSPFGQPGETQYF	TGTGCCAGCAGCCCCTTCGGACAACCGGGGGAGACCCAGTACTTC
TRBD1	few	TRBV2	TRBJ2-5	CASSAGGSQETQYF	TGCGCCAGCAGCGCAGGGGGCTCCCAAGAGACCCAGTACTTC
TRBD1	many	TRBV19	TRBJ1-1	CASDTGDRSTEAFF	TGTGCCAGTGACACAGGGGATAGGAGCACTGAAGCTTTCTTT
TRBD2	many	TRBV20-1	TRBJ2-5	CSRGLAGYETQYF	TGCAGTAGGGGACTAGCGGGGTACGAGACCCAGTACTTC
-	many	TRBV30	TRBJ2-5	CAWSGYGRGNQETQYF	TGTGCCTGGAGTGGCTACGGTAGGGGAAACCAAGAGACCCAGTACTTC
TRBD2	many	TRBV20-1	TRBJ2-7	CSARGGGPYEQYF	TGCAGTGCCAGGGGCGGGGGGCCCTACGAGCAGTACTTC
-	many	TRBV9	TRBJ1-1	CASSVSSSPNTEAFF	TGTGCCAGCAGCGTAAGTAGCAGCCCGAACACTGAAGCTTTCTTT
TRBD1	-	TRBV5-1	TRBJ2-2	CASSLGAGGITGELFF	TGCGCCAGCAGCTTGGGGGCAGGGGGCATCACCGGGGAGCTGTTTTTT
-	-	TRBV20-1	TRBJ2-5	CSAETGREQETQYF	TGCAGTGCCGAGACAGGGAGGGAGCAAGAGACGCAGTACTTC
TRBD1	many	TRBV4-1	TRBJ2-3	CASSQVRGTQYF	TGCGCCAGCAGCCAAGTCAGGGGGACGCAGTATTTT
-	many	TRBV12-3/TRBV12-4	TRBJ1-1	CASSFLRGATEAFF	TGTGCCAGCAGTTTCCTCCGGGGCGCCACTGAAGCTTTCTTT